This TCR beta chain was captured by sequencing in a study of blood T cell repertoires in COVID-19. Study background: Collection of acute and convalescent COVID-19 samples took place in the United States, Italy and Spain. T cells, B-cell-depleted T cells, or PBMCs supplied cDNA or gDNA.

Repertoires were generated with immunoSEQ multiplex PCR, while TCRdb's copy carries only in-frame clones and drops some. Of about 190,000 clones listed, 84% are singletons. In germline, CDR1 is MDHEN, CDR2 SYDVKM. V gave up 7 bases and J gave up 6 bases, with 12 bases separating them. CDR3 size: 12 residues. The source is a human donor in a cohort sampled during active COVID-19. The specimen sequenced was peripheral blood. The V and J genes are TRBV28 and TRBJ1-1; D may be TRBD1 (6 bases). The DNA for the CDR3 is TGTGCCAGCATCGGACAGTACGCTGAAGCTTTCTTT. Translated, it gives CASIGQYAEAFF.